This T cell receptor (beta chain) was obtained from a study of post-analysis software for immune sequencing data. About the study: As for disease course, relapsing-remitting, secondary progressive and progressive-relapsing multiple sclerosis were all included.

Notes on the study in general: In patients, 4 to 6 TRBV segments were more frequent than in controls, with TRBV5-6, TRBV5-1 and TRBV20-1 among them. Compared with controls, patients showed significantly lower normalized Chao1 diversity.

cDNA libraries for TCR beta contained unique molecular identifiers. Each sample of roughly 0.9 to 11 million input T cells yielded 500,000 or so cDNA molecules, so each molecule approximated one T cell. TCRdb independently ran MiXCR on the PCR reads; one entry per CDR3 protein. The sample includes about 760,000 distinct CDR3 sequences, about 27% of them seen just once. About this clonotype: As yet, its antigen is unknown.

The J segment lost 0 bases and the V segment lost 4 bases, leaving 7 bases of the junction unmatched. The CDR3 is made up of 17 amino acids. Germline CDR1 and CDR2: SGHRS and YFSETQ. The chain recombines TRBV5-1 with TRBJ2-6; 7 bases are a match to TRBD1. The receptor was derived from a girl aged 10-17 years with multiple sclerosis. The sequencing sample was made of blood. The CDR3 coding sequence is TGCGCCAGCAGCACACGGACAGGCAGCTCTGGGGCCAACGTCCTGACTTTC. As protein: CASSTRTGSSGANVLTF.